This T cell receptor beta chain originates from a study of T cells in Graves' hyperthyroidism and ophthalmopathy. Germline V CDR1 and CDR2: MNHNS, SASEGT. This CDR3 region has 12 residues. Trimming cost V 5 bases and J 6 bases, with 11 bases left between them. Study-wide findings and caveats: The blood repertoire included most of the expanded thyroid clonotypes above 0.001. Ophthalmopathy, as predicted by the model, came a median roughly 6.3 months after the prediction. Ophthalmopathy and stable hyperthyroidism were separated by a 13 V-J model.

Researchers amplified the TCR beta CDR3 regions from RNA transcripts. The TCR CDR3 was amplified in a first-round RT-PCR using the HTBI primer set. MiXCR, run by TCRdb on the multiplex PCR reads, gives a single entry per CDR3 protein. The data hold some 300,000 distinct CDR3 sequences, with 13% observed a single time. Comment on this clonotype: Its target is not known.

The gene calls are TRBV6-1 and TRBJ2-7; D is unresolved. This receptor was obtained from a woman aged 25-40 years with Graves' hyperthyroidism that later progressed to Graves' ophthalmopathy. Sequenced input: blood. The CDR3 bases are TGTGCCAGCAGTTCAACCCCCCTCGAGCAGTACTTC. Encoded protein: CASSSTPLEQYF.